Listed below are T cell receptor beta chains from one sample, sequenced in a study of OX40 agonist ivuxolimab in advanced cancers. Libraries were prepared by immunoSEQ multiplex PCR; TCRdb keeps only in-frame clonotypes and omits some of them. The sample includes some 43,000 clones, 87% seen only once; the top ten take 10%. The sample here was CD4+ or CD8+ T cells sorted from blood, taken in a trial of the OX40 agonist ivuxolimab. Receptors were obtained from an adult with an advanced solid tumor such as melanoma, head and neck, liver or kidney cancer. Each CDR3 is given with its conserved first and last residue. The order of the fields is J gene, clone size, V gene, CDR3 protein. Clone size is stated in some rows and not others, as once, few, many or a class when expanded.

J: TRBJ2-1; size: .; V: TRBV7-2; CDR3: CASTAFSGGSYNEQFF
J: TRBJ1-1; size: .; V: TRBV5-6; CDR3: CASNQDTGTEAFF
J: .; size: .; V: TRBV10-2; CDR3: CASSELGQGEWDEQYF
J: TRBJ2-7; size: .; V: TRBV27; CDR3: CASSSPQGPYEQYF
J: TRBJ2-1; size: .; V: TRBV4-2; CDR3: CASSQDIVQRGYNEQFF
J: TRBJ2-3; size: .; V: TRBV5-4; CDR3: CASSLPGSPTSDTQYF
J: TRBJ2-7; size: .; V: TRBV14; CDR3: CASSQGAGVSYEQYF
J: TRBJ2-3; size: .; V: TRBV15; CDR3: CATAPPGRPSTDTQYF
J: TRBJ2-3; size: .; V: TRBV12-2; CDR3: CASRFKLSTDTQYF
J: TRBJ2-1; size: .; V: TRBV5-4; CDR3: CASSGAGLAGGRSYNEQFF
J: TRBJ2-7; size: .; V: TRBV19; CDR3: CATGTASYEQYF
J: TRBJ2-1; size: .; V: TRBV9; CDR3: CASSVGRTDNEQFF
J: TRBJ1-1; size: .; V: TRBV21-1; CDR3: CAGTDSDRGDTEAFF
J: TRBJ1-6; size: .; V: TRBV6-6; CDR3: CASSYVGNSPLHF
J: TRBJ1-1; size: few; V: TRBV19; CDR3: CASSFGTANTEAFF
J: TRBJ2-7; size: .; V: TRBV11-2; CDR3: CASSHWAGGDEQYF
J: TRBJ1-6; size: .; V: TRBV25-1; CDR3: CASSDWDSNSPLHF
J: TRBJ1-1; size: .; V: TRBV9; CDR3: CASSAGQSEAFF
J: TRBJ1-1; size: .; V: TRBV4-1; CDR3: CASSQDPAYEAFF
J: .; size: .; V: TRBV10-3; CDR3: CAISEGTYEQYF
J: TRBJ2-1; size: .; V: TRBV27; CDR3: CASSPRTSGDEQFF
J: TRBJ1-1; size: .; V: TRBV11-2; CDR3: CASSLGPNTEAFF
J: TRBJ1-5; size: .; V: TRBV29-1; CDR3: CSVETGDSDQPQHF
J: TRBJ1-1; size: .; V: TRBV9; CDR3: CASSGGDLDGNTEAFF
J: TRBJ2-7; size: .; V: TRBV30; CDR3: CAWRAPGLAAPYYEQYF
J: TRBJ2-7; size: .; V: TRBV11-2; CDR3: CASSPLQRQGVYEQYF
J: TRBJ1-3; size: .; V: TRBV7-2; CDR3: CASSPRGDSLLGNTIYF
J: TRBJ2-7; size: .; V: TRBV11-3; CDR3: CASSPGGQPGDVEQYF
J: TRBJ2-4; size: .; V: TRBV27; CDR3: CASSLWSPGMENIQYF
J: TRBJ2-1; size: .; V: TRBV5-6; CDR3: CASAHSGRNNEQFF
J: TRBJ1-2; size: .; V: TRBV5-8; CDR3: CASSWTGETF
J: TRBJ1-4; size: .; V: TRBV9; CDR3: CASSVEGTGYEKLFF
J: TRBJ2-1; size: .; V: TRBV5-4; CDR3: CASSLEQSSYNEQFF
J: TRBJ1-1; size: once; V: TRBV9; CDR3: CASSVGDRERGTEAFF
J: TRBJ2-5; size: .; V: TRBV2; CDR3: CASSLQVPRETQYF
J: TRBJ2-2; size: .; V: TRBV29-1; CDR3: CSVTGTGAIGELFF
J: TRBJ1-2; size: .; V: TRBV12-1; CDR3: CASSYGRHGYTF
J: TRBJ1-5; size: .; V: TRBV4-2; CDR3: CASSPGPGQGALEPQHF
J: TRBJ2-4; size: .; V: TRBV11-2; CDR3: CASSLGQGSIQYF
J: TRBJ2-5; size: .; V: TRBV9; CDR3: CASSDLLAVQETQYF
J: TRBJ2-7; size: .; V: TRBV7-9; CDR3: CASSPAGAGSYEQYF
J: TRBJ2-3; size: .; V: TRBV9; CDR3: CASSVVGTSTDTQYF
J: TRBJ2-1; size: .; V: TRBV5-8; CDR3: CASSARLSSYNEQFF
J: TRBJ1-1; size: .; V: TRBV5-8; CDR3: CASRSTGRLNTEAFF
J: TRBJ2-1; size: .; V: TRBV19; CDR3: CASSVGTDNNEQFF
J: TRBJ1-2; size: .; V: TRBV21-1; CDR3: CASSKDARSRDYGYTF
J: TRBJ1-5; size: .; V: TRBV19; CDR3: CASSTLGTAYSNQPQHF
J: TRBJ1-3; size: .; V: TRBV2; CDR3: CASQPRDSGNTIYF
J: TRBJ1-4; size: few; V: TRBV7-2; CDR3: CASSLDLVGGHNEKLFF
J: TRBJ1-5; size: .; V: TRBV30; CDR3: CAWSEEGYFNQPQHF
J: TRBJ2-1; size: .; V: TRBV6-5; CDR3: CASSRTSGIYNEQFF
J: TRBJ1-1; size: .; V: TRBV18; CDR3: CASSPGDSWVAEAFF
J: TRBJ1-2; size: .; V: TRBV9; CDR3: CASSGETGGYGYTF